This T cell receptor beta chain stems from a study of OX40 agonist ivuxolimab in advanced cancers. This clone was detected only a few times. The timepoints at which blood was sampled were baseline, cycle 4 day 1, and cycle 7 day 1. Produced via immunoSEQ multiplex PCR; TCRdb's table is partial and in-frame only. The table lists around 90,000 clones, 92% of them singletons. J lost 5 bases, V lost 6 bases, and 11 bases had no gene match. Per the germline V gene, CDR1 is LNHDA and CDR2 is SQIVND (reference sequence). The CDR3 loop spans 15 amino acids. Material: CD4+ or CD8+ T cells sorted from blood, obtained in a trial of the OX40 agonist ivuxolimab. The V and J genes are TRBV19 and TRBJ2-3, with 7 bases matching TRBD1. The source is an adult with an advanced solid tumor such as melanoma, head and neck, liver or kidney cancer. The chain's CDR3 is CASRGGFRGRDTQYF. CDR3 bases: TGTGCCAGTAGGGGCGGGTTCAGGGGGAGAGATACGCAGTATTTT.